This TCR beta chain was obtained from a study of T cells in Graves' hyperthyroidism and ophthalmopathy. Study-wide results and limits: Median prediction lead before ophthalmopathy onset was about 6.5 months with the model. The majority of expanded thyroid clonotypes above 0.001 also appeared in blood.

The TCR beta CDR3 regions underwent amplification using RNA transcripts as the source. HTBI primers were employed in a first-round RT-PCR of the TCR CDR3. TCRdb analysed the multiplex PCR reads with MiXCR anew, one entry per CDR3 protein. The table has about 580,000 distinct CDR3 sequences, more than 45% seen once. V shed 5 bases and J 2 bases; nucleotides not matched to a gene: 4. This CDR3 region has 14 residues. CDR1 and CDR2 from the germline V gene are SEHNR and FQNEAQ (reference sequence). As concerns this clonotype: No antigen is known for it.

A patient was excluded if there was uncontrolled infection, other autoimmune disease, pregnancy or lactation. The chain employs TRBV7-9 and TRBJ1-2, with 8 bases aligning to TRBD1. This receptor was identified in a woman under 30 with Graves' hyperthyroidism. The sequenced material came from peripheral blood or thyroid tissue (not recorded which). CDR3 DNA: TGTGCCAGCAGCACTCGGACAGGGAACTATGGCTACACCTTC. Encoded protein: CASSTRTGNYGYTF.